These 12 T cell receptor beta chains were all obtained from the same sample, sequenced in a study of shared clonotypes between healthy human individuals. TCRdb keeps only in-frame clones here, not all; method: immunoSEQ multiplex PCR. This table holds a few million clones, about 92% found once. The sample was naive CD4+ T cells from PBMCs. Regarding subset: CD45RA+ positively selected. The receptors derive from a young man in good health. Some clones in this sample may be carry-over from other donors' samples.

The CDR3 here is CAITPGTESYNEQFF. As DNA, the CDR3 is TGTGCCATTACCCCCGGGACGGAGTCCTACAATGAGCAGTTCTTC. V gene TRBV10-3 combines with J gene TRBJ2-1; either TRBD1 or TRBD2 may supply D (5 bases each). The germline gives CDR1 ENHRY, CDR2 SYGVKD. There are 15 residues in the CDR3. V lost 9 bases and J lost 1, with 16 bases in between.

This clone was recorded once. CDR3 in amino acids: CASSLLLAGNNEQFF. The DNA of the CDR3 is TGCGCCAGCAGCTTGCTCCTAGCGGGAAACAATGAGCAGTTCTTC. This sequence joins TRBV5-1 and TRBJ2-1; 9 nucleotides agree with TRBD2. From germline, CDR1 is SGHRS and CDR2 YFSETQ. Trimming cost V 1 base and J 5 bases; bases outside gene matches: 4. This CDR3 is 15 amino acids long.

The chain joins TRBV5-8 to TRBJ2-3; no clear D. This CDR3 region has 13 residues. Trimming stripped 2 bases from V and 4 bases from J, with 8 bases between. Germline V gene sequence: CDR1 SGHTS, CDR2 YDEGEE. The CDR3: CASSFVQADTQYF. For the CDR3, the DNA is TGTGCCAGCAGCTTCGTTCAAGCAGATACGCAGTATTTT.

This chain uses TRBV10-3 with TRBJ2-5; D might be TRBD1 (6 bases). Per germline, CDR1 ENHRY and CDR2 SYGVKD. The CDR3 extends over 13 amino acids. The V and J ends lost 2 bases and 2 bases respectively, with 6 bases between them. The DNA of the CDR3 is TGTGCCATCAGTGAGGGGACACAAGAGACCCAGTACTTC. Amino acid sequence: CAISEGTQETQYF.

CDR3 amino acids: CASSDGGFLEKLFF. As DNA, the CDR3 is TGTGCCAGCAGTGACGGGGGATTTTTGGAAAAACTGTTTTTT. V is TRBV6-1 and J is TRBJ1-4; D perhaps matches TRBD1 (5 bases). Germline CDR1 is MNHNS and CDR2 is SASEGT. The CDR3 is 14 residues long. Trimming removed 3 bases from V and 8 bases from J, with 13 bases in between.

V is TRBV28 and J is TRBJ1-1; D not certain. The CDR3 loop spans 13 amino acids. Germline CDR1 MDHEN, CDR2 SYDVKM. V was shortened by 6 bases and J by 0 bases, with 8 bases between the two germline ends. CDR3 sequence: CASRPTLNTEAFF. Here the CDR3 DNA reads TGTGCCAGCAGACCTACTTTGAACACTGAAGCTTTCTTT.

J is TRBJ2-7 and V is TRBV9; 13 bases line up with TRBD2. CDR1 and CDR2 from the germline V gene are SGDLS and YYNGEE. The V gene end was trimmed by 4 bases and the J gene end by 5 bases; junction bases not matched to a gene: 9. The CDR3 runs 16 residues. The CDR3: CASSPSFGTSGNEQYF. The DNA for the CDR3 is TGTGCCAGCAGCCCTTCCTTTGGGACTAGCGGGAACGAGCAGTACTTC.

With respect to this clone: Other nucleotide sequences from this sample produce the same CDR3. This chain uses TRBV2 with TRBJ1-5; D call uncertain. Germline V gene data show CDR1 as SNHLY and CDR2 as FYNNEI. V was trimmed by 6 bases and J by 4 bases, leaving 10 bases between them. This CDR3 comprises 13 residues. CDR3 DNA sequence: TGTGCCAGCAGCGCAGGACGGAATCAGCCCCAGCATTTT. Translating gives CASSAGRNQPQHF.

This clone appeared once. CDR3 region: CASPRPEMNTGELFF. CDR3 coding DNA: TGTGCCAGCCCGCGGCCGGAGATGAACACCGGGGAGCTGTTTTTT. The chain links TRBV18 to TRBJ2-2; D unresolved. Germline loops: CDR1 KGHSH, CDR2 LQKENI. The CDR3 has 15 residues. Trimming took 8 bases from V and 1 from J, leaving 14 bases between them.

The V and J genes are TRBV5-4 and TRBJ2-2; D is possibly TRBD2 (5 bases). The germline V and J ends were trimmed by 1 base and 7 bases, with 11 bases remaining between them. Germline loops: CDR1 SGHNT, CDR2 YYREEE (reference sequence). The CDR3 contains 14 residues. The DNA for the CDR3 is TGTGCCAGCAGCTTGTTCGGGAAGGGCGGGGAGCTGTTTTTT. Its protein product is CASSLFGKGGELFF.

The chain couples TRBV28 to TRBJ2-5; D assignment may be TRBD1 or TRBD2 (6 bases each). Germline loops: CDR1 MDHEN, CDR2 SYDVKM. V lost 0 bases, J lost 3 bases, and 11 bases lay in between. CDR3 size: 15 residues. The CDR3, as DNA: TGTGCCAGCAGTTTATGGCCCGGGGGCAAAGAGACCCAGTACTTC. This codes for CASSLWPGGKETQYF.

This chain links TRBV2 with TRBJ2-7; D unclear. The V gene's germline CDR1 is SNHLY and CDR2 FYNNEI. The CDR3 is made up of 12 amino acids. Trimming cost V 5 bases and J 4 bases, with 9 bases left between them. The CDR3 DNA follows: TGTGCCAGCAGTCTCGACGTGTACGAGCAGTACTTC. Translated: CASSLDVYEQYF.